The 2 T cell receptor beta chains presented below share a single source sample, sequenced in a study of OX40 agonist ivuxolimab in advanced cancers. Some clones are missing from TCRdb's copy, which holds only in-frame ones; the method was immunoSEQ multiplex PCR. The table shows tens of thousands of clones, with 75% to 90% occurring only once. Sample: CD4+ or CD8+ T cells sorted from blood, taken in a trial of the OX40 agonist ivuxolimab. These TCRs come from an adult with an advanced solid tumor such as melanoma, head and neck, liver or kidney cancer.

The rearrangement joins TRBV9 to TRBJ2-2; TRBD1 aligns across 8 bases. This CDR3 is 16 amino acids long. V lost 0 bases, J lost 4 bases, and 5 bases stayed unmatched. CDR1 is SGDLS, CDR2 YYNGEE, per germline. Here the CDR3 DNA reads TGTGCCAGCAGCGTAGAGCCAGGGGGCAGCACCGGGGAGCTGTTTTTT. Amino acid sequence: CASSVEPGGSTGELFF.

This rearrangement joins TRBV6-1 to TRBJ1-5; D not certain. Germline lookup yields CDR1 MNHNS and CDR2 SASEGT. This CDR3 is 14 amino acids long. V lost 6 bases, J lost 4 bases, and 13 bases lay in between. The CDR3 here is CASSPTGENQPQHF. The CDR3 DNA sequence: TGTGCCAGCAGCCCTACTGGGGAGAATCAGCCCCAGCATTTT.